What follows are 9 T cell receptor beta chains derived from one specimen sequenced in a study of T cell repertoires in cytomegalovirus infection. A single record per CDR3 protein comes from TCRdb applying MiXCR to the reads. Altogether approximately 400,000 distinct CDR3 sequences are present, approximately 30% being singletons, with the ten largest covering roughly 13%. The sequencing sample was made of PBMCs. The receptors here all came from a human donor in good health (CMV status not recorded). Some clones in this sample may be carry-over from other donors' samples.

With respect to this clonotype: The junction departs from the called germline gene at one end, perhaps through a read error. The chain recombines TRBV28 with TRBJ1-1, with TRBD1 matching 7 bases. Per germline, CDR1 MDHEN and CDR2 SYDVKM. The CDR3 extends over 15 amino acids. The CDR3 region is CASRLPGQMNTEALF. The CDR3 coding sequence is TGTGCCAGCAGGCTACCGGGACAGATGAACACTGAAGCTTTATTT.

The CDR3 bases are TGTGCCAGCAGCCCTCCACACGGGACCCAAGAGACCCAGTACTTC. The encoded protein is CASSPPHGTQETQYF. V gene TRBV9 combines with J gene TRBJ2-5, with D perhaps matching TRBD1 or TRBD2 (5 bases each). Deletions cut 4 bases from V and 1 base from J, with 14 bases between. The germline V gene has CDR1 SGDLS and CDR2 YYNGEE. CDR3 length: 15 residues.

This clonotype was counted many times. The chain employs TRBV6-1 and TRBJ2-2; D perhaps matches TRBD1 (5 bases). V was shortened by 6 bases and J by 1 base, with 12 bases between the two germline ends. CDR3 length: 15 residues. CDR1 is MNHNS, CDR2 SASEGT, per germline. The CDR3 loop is CASSLDRLNTGELFF. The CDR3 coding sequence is TGTGCCAGCAGCTTAGACAGACTGAACACCGGGGAGCTGTTTTTT.

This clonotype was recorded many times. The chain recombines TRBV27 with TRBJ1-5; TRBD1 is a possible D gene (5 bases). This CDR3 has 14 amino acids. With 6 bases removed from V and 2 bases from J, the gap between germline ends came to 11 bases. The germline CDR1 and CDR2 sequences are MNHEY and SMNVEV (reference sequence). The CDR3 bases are TGTGCCAGCAGCCCCTCGACAGGCAATCAGCCCCAGCATTTT. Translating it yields CASSPSTGNQPQHF.

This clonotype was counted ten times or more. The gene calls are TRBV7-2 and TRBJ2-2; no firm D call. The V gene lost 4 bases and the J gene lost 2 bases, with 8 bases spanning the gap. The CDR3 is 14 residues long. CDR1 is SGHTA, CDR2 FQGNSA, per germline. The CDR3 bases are TGTGCCAGCAGCTACCGACCTAACACCGGGGAGCTGTTTTTT. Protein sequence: CASSYRPNTGELFF.

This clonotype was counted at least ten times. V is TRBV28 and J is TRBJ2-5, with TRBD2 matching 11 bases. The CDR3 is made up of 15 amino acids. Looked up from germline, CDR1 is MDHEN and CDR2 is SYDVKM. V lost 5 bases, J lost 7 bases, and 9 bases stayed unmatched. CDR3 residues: CASSQGLAAPGTQYF. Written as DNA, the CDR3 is TGTGCCAGCAGTCAGGGACTAGCGGCGCCCGGGACCCAGTACTTC.

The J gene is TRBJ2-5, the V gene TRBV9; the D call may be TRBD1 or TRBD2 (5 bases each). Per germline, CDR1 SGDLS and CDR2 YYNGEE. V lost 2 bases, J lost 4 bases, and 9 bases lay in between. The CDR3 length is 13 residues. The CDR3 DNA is TGTGCCAGCAGCGTCGGGACCATAGAGACCCAGTACTTC. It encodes CASSVGTIETQYF.

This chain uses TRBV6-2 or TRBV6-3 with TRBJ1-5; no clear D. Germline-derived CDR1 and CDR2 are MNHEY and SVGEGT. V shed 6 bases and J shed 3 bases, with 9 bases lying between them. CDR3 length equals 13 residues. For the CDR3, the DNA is TGTGCCAGCAGGTCGGTAAACAATCAGCCCCAGCATTTT. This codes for CASRSVNNQPQHF.

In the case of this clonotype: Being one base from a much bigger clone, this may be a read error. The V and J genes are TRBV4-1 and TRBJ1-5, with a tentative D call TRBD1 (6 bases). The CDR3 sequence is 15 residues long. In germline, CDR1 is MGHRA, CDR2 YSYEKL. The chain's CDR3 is CASSKDEQGRNPQHF. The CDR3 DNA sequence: TGCGCCAGCAGCAAAGATGAACAGGGCCGGAATCCCCAGCATTTT.